The rows below give T cell receptor beta chains drawn from one sample of a study of T cells in Graves' hyperthyroidism and ophthalmopathy. From the multiplex PCR reads, TCRdb called clonotypes with MiXCR, one entry per CDR3 protein. The data show 300,000 or so distinct CDR3 sequences, 15% to 20% seen once. Sequenced sample: blood. The source is a woman aged 50 to 60 with Graves' hyperthyroidism. Both conserved end residues are trimmed from each CDR3. D genes are given only for firm matches.

V,J,D,CDR3
TRBV20-1,TRBJ1-1,TRBD1,SARSSRGVDTEAF
TRBV30,TRBJ1-6,-,AWSVYYSPLH
TRBV20-1,TRBJ2-7,-,SARDTARDLYEQY
TRBV2,TRBJ2-1,TRBD2,ASSQLAGGHNEQF
TRBV6-1,TRBJ2-1,TRBD2,ATSDLRAGLYNEQF
TRBV28,TRBJ2-2,TRBD2,ASSFSGRVRKNTGELF
TRBV20-1,TRBJ2-1,TRBD1,SAWGDRDKNSYNEQF
TRBV2,TRBJ2-7,-,ASSEGDNYGERY
TRBV7-3,TRBJ2-3,TRBD2,ASSFASGGANTQY
TRBV6-1,TRBJ2-2,-,ASSKTRQNTGELF
TRBV5-4,TRBJ2-3,TRBD2,ASSRTLAGVGAGTQY
TRBV18,TRBJ1-3,-,ASSQGAGYTIY
TRBV7-9,TRBJ2-2,-,ASSLVSLAGELF
TRBV6-5,TRBJ2-7,TRBD2,ASSYGEGSSYEQY
TRBV18,TRBJ1-4,TRBD1,ASSRLLQGTNEKLF
TRBV30,TRBJ1-6,-,AWASAGDSPLH
TRBV28,TRBJ1-4,-,ASSSQATNEKLF
TRBV12-3/TRBV12-4,TRBJ2-1,TRBD1,ASSLGGTGLWEQF
TRBV6-1,TRBJ1-5,-,ASRPYSNQPQH
TRBV3-1,TRBJ2-1,-,ASSQAGDSYNEQF
TRBV2,TRBJ1-5,-,ASRIAQPQH
TRBV6-2/TRBV6-3,TRBJ1-6,-,ASSYEATGKAPLH
TRBV11-2,TRBJ2-1,-,ASSQDPGYNEQF
TRBV19,TRBJ1-1,-,ASSTYRRTEAF
TRBV5-4,TRBJ2-1,-,ASSLGRGRDNEQF
TRBV7-9,TRBJ1-3,TRBD1,ASSLGDRVVGNTIY
TRBV7-9,TRBJ1-1,-,ASRQAGGNTEAF
TRBV28,TRBJ2-3,-,ASSFRQRTDTQY
TRBV6-1,TRBJ2-3,TRBD1,ASGRGRTGGTDTQY
TRBV19,TRBJ1-2,-,ASTNRRPSNYGYT
TRBV7-2,TRBJ1-1,TRBD1,ASSPDAGGEAF
TRBV5-1,TRBJ2-3,TRBD2,ASSPGLAHTDTQY
TRBV7-3,TRBJ1-1,-,ASSLSPGAVTEAF
TRBV19,TRBJ1-6,-,ASSEGGSDSPLH
TRBV5-1,TRBJ2-2,-,ASSITQESTGELF
TRBV6-1,TRBJ2-5,TRBD1,ASSQGQLRTQY
TRBV7-3,TRBJ2-6,TRBD1,ASSSGQTISGANVLT
TRBV3-1,TRBJ2-5,-,ASSLRGTETQY
TRBV10-1,TRBJ1-1,-,ASSESRDLGNTEAF
TRBV6-2/TRBV6-3,TRBJ1-5,-,ASTGDNQPQH
TRBV6-1,TRBJ1-2,-,AGRGEADGYT
TRBV6-2/TRBV6-3,TRBJ1-6,TRBD1,ASRRGQDYNSPLH
TRBV28,TRBJ1-5,-,ASSFQAREPQH
TRBV7-9,TRBJ1-1,-,ASSLAGLASAEAF
TRBV2,TRBJ2-1,-,ASTSRLGISYNEQF
TRBV5-1,TRBJ2-5,TRBD2,ASSSSGLAHQETQY
TRBV7-9,TRBJ1-1,-,ASSPIGLYTEAF
TRBV2,TRBJ2-1,TRBD2,ASSEKREFYNEQF
TRBV25-1,TRBJ2-5,TRBD2,ASGLAGVETQY
TRBV11-2,TRBJ2-5,-,ASSAEAQVGVQY
TRBV6-1,TRBJ2-7,TRBD1,ASSDLDRNYEQY
TRBV7-8,TRBJ1-1,TRBD1,ASSWGQGADTEAF
TRBV6-2/TRBV6-3,TRBJ2-5,-,ASSYRPGHQEEETQY
TRBV20-1,TRBJ1-2,TRBD1,SARSAGQGAYGYT
TRBV30,TRBJ2-2,-,AGSWQGNTGEQF
TRBV7-2,TRBJ2-1,-,ASSLPTRGEQVRPKRDEQF
TRBV3-1,TRBJ2-5,-,ASSDGWGALAGTQY
TRBV10-1,TRBJ2-1,TRBD1,ASSRTGGREQF
TRBV2,TRBJ2-7,TRBD1,ASIGQAYEQY